The 28 T cell receptor beta chains below were found in one sample sequenced in a study of T-cell reconstitution after alpha-beta-depleted transplantation in children. Unique molecular identifiers were built into the TCRbeta library. TCRdb reprocessed the PCR reads via MiXCR and lists one record per CDR3 protein. Counted here are approximately 630,000 distinct CDR3 sequences, about 12% occurring once; the ten biggest clones make up around 0.76%. The sequencing used PBMCs, collected before TCRalphabeta/CD19-depleted stem cell transplant. Receptor source: a girl aged 2-10 years with congenital amegakaryocytic thrombocytopenia, due to receive a stem cell transplant.

Comments on this clonotype: A much larger clonotype is one base distant, so this may be a read error. The chain carries TRBV9 and TRBJ1-5; TRBD1 might be the D (5 bases). Deletions cut 4 bases from V and 9 bases from J, with 14 bases between. The CDR3 runs to 13 residues. Germline CDR1 reads SGDLS; CDR2 reads YYNGEE. In nucleotides, the CDR3 is TGTGCCAGCAGCTTAGACAGCTCTCGGCCCCAGCATTTT. Amino acids: CASSLDSSRPQHF.

This clonotype was found many times. The J gene is TRBJ2-2, the V gene TRBV7-6, with TRBD2 matching 11 bases. This CDR3 is built from 17 residues. V was pared by 1 base and J by 4 bases, with 5 bases of the junction left unmatched. The germline V gene encodes CDR1 SGHVS and CDR2 FNYEAQ. CDR3 residues: CASSLVIAGGSTGELFF. Written as DNA, the CDR3 is TGTGCCAGCAGCTTAGTTATAGCGGGAGGGAGCACCGGGGAGCTGTTTTTT.

This clonotype came up a few times. V is TRBV27 and J is TRBJ2-1, with 8 bases lining up with TRBD2. CDR1 is MNHEY and CDR2 is SMNVEV in the germline V gene (reference sequence). This CDR3 comprises 16 residues. The trim removed 5 bases at V and 3 bases at J, leaving 9 bases unmatched. CDR3 in amino acids: CASSGLGGENYNEQFF. The CDR3 nucleotides read TGTGCCAGCAGTGGCCTCGGGGGGGAGAACTACAATGAGCAGTTCTTC.

This clonotype was detected many times. The CDR3 DNA reads TGCGCCAGCAGTCGTACCTACAATGAGCAGTTCTTC. It is translated as CASSRTYNEQFF. The chain carries TRBV4-1 and TRBJ2-1; the D is unclear. V lost 6 bases, J lost 2 bases, and 5 bases lay in between. CDR1 MGHRA and CDR2 YSYEKL come from the germline V gene. This CDR3 spans 12 amino acids.

This clonotype was picked up a small number of times. This chain links TRBV3-1 with TRBJ1-1, with TRBD1 as a possible D gene (6 bases). The CDR3 runs to 17 residues. The ends were cut back, 2 bases at V and 5 bases at J, with 21 bases in the middle. CDR1 is LGHDT, CDR2 YNNKEL, per germline (reference sequence). CDR3 amino acids: CASSQLRLGQGRTEAFF. DNA for the CDR3: TGTGCCAGCAGCCAACTCCGTTTGGGACAAGGGAGGACTGAAGCTTTCTTT.

In this sample, this clonotype turned up many times. V is TRBV4-1 and J is TRBJ1-1; no clear D. Germline V gene data show CDR1 as MGHRA and CDR2 as YSYEKL. V was cut by 0 bases and J by 1 base, with 6 bases left in between. The CDR3 runs 14 residues. This chain's CDR3 is CASSQDWANTEAFF. The CDR3 DNA follows: TGCGCCAGCAGCCAAGATTGGGCGAACACTGAAGCTTTCTTT.

This clonotype was observed many times. The chain couples TRBV5-1 to TRBJ1-5, with no clear D. Between the trimmed V and J ends, which lost 0 bases and 0 bases, there was a span of 7 bases. Looked up from germline, CDR1 is SGHRS and CDR2 is YFSETQ. This CDR3 comprises 15 residues. CDR3 sequence (DNA): TGCGCCAGCAGCTTGGACAGATATAGCAATCAGCCCCAGCATTTT. This encodes CASSLDRYSNQPQHF. The whole variable domain, remainder taken from reference TRBV5-1 and TRBJ1-5, is KAGVTQTPRYLIKTRGQQVTLSCSPISGHRSVSWYQQTPGQGLQFLFEYFSETQRNKGNFPGRFSGRQFSNSRSEMNVSTLELGDSALYLCASSLDRYSNQPQHFGDGTRLSIL.

This clonotype was recorded at least ten times. The V call is TRBV6-1, the J call TRBJ2-1; 8 bases line up with TRBD2. The V segment lost 3 bases and the J segment 8 bases; nucleotides outside the gene matches: 12. The CDR3 has 16 amino acids. The germline V gene encodes CDR1 MNHNS and CDR2 SASEGT. Here the CDR3 DNA reads TGTGCCAGCAGTGAGGGGGCAAGCGGGAGAGGCGATGAGCAGTTCTTC. This sequence encodes CASSEGASGRGDEQFF.

The rearrangement links TRBV24-1 to TRBJ2-1; perhaps TRBD2 as D (6 bases). From germline, CDR1 is KGHDR and CDR2 SFDVKD. Trimming stripped 0 bases from V and 5 bases from J, with 13 bases between. There are 16 residues in the CDR3. CDR3 sequence (DNA): TGTGCCACCAGTGATTTGGGAGGCGGGGTTAACAATGAGCAGTTCTTC. Protein product: CATSDLGGGVNNEQFF.

This clonotype was observed a handful of times. V is TRBV12-3 or TRBV12-4 and J is TRBJ2-3; 10 nucleotides line up with TRBD2. This CDR3 has 15 amino acids. V was pared by 6 bases and J by 5 bases, with 8 bases of the junction left unmatched. This CDR3 is CASRITSGDGDTQYF. The CDR3 DNA follows: TGTGCCAGCAGAATAACTAGCGGGGATGGAGATACGCAGTATTTT.

The chain employs TRBV4-2 and TRBJ1-1; a weak D match, TRBD1 (5 bases). The CDR3 extends over 14 amino acids. Germline V CDR1 and CDR2: LGHNA, YNFKEQ. V was pared by 0 bases and J by 6 bases, with 11 bases between. The DNA of the CDR3 is TGTGCCAGCAGCCAAGAACCAGGGTGGGCTGAAGCTTTCTTT. This translates into CASSQEPGWAEAFF.

This clonotype was observed at least ten times. The CDR3 loop reads CASSIQTGSNEQFF. The CDR3 DNA reads TGTGCCAGCAGTATACAGACTGGGTCTAATGAGCAGTTCTTC. This rearrangement joins TRBV28 to TRBJ2-1; D call uncertain. CDR1 is MDHEN, CDR2 SYDVKM, per germline. This CDR3 is built from 14 residues. V lost 5 bases to trimming and J lost 7 bases, with 15 bases between them.

This clonotype was seen many times. The gene calls are TRBV6-6 and TRBJ2-7, with a tentative D call TRBD2 (5 bases). The germline V gene encodes CDR1 MNHNY and CDR2 SVGAGI (reference sequence). Trimming removed 5 bases from V and 4 bases from J, with 9 bases in between. The CDR3 is 12 amino acids. The CDR3 here is CASSRGRYEQYF. The CDR3 DNA is TGTGCCAGCAGTCGCGGGCGTTACGAGCAGTACTTC.

This clonotype was recorded many times. The V call is TRBV12-3 or TRBV12-4, the J call TRBJ2-2; the D gene is possibly TRBD1 (5 bases). V was cut by 5 bases and J by 5 bases, with 9 bases left in between. This CDR3 has 13 residues. CDR3 amino acids: CASSPTATGELFF. The CDR3 nucleotides are TGTGCCAGCAGTCCGACAGCTACCGGGGAGCTGTTTTTT.

Regarding this clonotype: A much larger clone differs by one base, so this may be a read error. J is TRBJ2-7 and V is TRBV5-1; no clear D gene. V was shortened by 0 bases and J by 7 bases, with 5 bases between the two germline ends. The CDR3 has 11 amino acids. Germline lookup yields CDR1 SGHRS and CDR2 YFSETQ. The CDR3 reads CASSLDIEQYF. Written as DNA, the CDR3 is TGCGCCAGCAGCTTGGATATTGAGCAGTACTTC.

This clonotype came up many times. The rearrangement links TRBV12-3 or TRBV12-4 to TRBJ2-7; D remains unclear. Trimming shortened V by 7 bases and J by 2 bases, and 15 bases separated the two germline ends. CDR3 size: 14 residues. CDR3 nucleotides: TGTGCCAGCACCACAACCGGCGGTCCCTACGAGCAGTACTTC. As protein: CASTTTGGPYEQYF.

The rearrangement links TRBV2 to TRBJ2-3, with 7 positions matching TRBD2. This CDR3 is built from 14 residues. The V segment lost 9 bases and the J segment 3 bases; nucleotides outside the gene matches: 9. The germline V gene encodes CDR1 SNHLY and CDR2 FYNNEI. CDR3 in DNA: TGTGCCAGGACTAGCCCTAGGGCAACAGATACGCAGTATTTT. Translated, it gives CARTSPRATDTQYF. Variable domain in full (rest from reference TRBV2 and TRBJ2-3): EPEVTQTPSHQVTQMGQEVILRCVPISNHLYFYWYRQILGQKVEFLVSFYNNEISEKSEIFDDQFSVERPDGSNFTLKIRSTKLEDSAMYFCARTSPRATDTQYFGPGTRLTVL.

Ten or more counts support this clonotype. The chain has TRBV29-1 and TRBJ2-2; D is perhaps TRBD2 (5 bases). V dropped 4 bases and J dropped 4 bases, with 13 bases sitting between them. The CDR3 covers 14 residues. The germline V gene has CDR1 SQVTM and CDR2 ANQGSEA. The CDR3 is CSVARTEGTGELFF. The CDR3 DNA reads as TGCAGCGTTGCTAGGACCGAGGGCACCGGGGAGCTGTTTTTT.

Many counts were recorded for this clonotype. The genes are TRBV28 and TRBJ2-1, with unresolved D. This CDR3 region has 15 residues. V lost 10 bases to trimming and J lost 0 bases, with 16 bases between them. Germline assignment: CDR1 MDHEN and CDR2 SYDVKM. In DNA, the CDR3 is TGTGCCACCCACACCTCCTGGTTCTCCTACAATGAGCAGTTCTTC. This translates into CATHTSWFSYNEQFF.

This rearrangement joins TRBV29-1 to TRBJ2-7; 9 positions match TRBD2. Unmatched junction bases numbered 6, after V lost 3 bases and J lost 0 bases. This CDR3 contains 15 residues. CDR1 is SQVTM, CDR2 ANQGSEA, per germline. The CDR3 is CSVDLGLANSYEQYF. CDR3 coding DNA: TGCAGCGTTGACCTCGGACTAGCGAACTCCTACGAGCAGTACTTC.

At least ten counts were recorded for this clonotype. The rearrangement uses TRBV15 and TRBJ2-2; TRBD1 aligns across 9 bases. The junction had 4 bases not matched to a gene; V was cut back by 2 bases and J by 6 bases. This CDR3 is 15 amino acids long. Germline lookup yields CDR1 LNHNV and CDR2 YYDKDF (reference sequence). CDR3 DNA: TGTGCCACCAGCAGAAGGACAGGGGTTTCCGGGGAGCTGTTTTTT. Translated, it gives CATSRRTGVSGELFF.

In its sample, this clonotype was seen many times. CDR3: CSARDQEHNEQFF. The CDR3 nucleotides are TGCAGTGCTAGAGATCAGGAACACAATGAGCAGTTCTTC. The rearrangement uses TRBV20-1 and TRBJ2-1, with D unresolved. This CDR3 is 13 amino acids long. Trimming cost V 0 bases and J 5 bases, with 8 bases left between them. From germline, CDR1 is DFQATT and CDR2 SNEGSKA (reference sequence).

This clonotype was counted at least ten times. This chain connects TRBV29-1 to TRBJ2-1, with D maybe TRBD2 (6 bases). Germline CDR1 and CDR2: SQVTM and ANQGSEA. This CDR3 region has 13 residues. V was cut by 3 bases and J by 2 bases, with 8 bases left in between. This CDR3 reads CSVERGTYNEQFF. The CDR3 region has the DNA TGCAGCGTTGAGCGCGGGACCTACAATGAGCAGTTCTTC.

This clonotype was counted only a few times. The rearrangement uses TRBV5-6 and TRBJ2-1; 9 bases fit TRBD2. Germline loops: CDR1 SGHDT, CDR2 YYEEEE. After removal of 1 base from V and 7 bases from J, the junction contained 15 bases not matched to a gene. The CDR3 length is 18 residues. In nucleotides, the CDR3 is TGTGCCAGCAGCTTGTCGCGACGGCGGGAGGGACCCGTAAATGAGCAGTTCTTC. This translates into CASSLSRRREGPVNEQFF.

About this clonotype: This may arise from a read error, as a much more abundant clone is one base away. The V call is TRBV20-1, the J call TRBJ2-1; TRBD2 is a possible D gene (5 bases). Germline CDR1 is DFQATT and CDR2 is SNEGSKA (reference sequence). The length of the CDR3 is 16 residues. CDR3 residues: CCATGVLEGYYNEQFF. In nucleotides, the CDR3 is TGCTGTGCTACCGGGGTCCTCGAGGGCTACTACAATGAGCAGTTCTTC.

The table lists this clonotype with a few counts. The V gene is TRBV5-1, the J gene TRBJ2-2; D gene unclear. The germline V and J ends were trimmed by 7 bases and 7 bases, with 14 bases remaining between them. The CDR3 has 13 residues. The germline V gene has CDR1 SGHRS and CDR2 YFSETQ. The CDR3 DNA follows: TGCGCCAGCTCCAAGGGCCAGGACGGGGAGCTGTTTTTT. The encoded protein is CASSKGQDGELFF.

The V call is TRBV27, the J call TRBJ2-3; 7 bases are shared with TRBD1. There are 15 residues in the CDR3. Per the germline V gene, CDR1 is MNHEY and CDR2 is SMNVEV (reference sequence). V lost 6 bases, J lost 4 bases, and 10 bases stayed unmatched. Here the CDR3 DNA reads TGTGCCAGCAGCGAAGACAGGGTCGAGGCAGATACGCAGTATTTT. This encodes CASSEDRVEADTQYF.

This sequence joins TRBV7-8 and TRBJ1-4; D gene unclear. Trimming pared 5 bases from V and 0 bases from J, leaving 13 bases between. The CDR3 has 16 residues. The germline CDR1 and CDR2 sequences are SGHVS and FQNEAQ. The CDR3 is CASSPFGLATNEKLFF. DNA of the CDR3: TGTGCCAGCAGCCCTTTTGGGCTTGCAACTAATGAAAAACTGTTTTTT.